This T cell receptor (beta chain) was obtained from a study of OX40 agonist ivuxolimab in advanced cancers. Study summary: Partial responses, seen in three patients, involved one hepatocellular carcinoma and two cutaneous melanomas.

The germline V gene encodes CDR1 SGHRS and CDR2 YFSETQ. The CDR3 is 15 residues long. The ends lost 4 bases at V and 1 base at J; junction bases unmatched: 3. The table came from immunoSEQ multiplex PCR; TCRdb's copy has only in-frame clones and leaves some out. The sample carries some 54,000 clones, approximately 80% recorded once. The sample in question was CD4+ or CD8+ T cells sorted from blood, obtained in a trial of the OX40 agonist ivuxolimab. This TCR came from an adult with an advanced solid tumor such as melanoma, head and neck, liver or kidney cancer. The J gene is TRBJ1-4, the V gene TRBV5-1; 8 positions agree with TRBD1. The CDR3 coding sequence is TGCGCCAGCAGCACCACAGGGGGAACTAATGAAAAACTGTTTTTT. It translates to CASSTTGGTNEKLFF.